This T cell receptor beta chain was identified in a study of T cell responses to AZD1222 COVID-19 vaccine. Study findings and constraints: Donors, mostly white British, included more females; clonal diversity was possibly underestimated. Sampling that yielded the repertoires occurred only after the peak T cell response.

As regards this clone: No antigen is known for it.

The method was immunoSEQ multiplex PCR; TCRdb's version includes in-frame clones alone and lacks a portion of them. The sample lists some 180,000 clones, roughly 92% occurring once. Germline CDR1 is SGHAT and CDR2 is FQNNGV. V lost 3 bases and J 3 bases, leaving 9 bases between the germline ends. This CDR3 is built from 13 residues. The chain recombines TRBV11-2 with TRBJ2-7; D gene ambiguous. This TCR came from an adult who received the AZD1222 COVID-19 vaccine. Specimen: peripheral blood, collected 28 days after the second AZD1222 dose. CDR3 loop: CASSLTPNYEQYF. The CDR3 DNA reads as TGTGCCAGCAGCTTGACCCCTAACTACGAGCAGTACTTC.